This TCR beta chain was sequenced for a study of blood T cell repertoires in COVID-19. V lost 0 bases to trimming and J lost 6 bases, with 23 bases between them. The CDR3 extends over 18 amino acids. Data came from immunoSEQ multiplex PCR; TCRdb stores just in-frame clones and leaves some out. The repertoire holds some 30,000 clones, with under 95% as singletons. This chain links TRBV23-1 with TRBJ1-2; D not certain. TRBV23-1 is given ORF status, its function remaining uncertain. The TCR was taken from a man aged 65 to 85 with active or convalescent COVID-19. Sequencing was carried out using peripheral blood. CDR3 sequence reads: CASSQSRRPREGSNGYTF. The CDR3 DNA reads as TGCGCCAGCAGTCAATCTCGAAGGCCGCGGGAGGGAAGTAATGGCTACACCTTC.